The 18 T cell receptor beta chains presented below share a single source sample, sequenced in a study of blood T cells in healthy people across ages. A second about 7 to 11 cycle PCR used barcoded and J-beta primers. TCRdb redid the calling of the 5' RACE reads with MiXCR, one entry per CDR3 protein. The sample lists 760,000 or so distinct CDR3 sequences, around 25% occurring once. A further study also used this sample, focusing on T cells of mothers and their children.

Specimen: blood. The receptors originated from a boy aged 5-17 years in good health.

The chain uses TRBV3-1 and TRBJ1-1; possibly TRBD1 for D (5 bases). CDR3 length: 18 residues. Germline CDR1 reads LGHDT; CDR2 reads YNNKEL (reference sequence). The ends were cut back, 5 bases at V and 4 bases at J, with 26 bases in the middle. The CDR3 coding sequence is TGTGCCAGCAGCGACGCTTGGGGGAGGGTAGGTAAGAGCACTGAAGCTTTCTTT. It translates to CASSDAWGRVGKSTEAFF.

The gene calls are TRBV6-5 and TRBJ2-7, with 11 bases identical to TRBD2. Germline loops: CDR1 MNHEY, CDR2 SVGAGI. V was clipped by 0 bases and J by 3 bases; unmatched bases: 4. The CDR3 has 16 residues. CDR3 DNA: TGTGCCAGCAGTTACTCCCTAGCGGGGGGCATCTACGAGCAGTACTTC. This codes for CASSYSLAGGIYEQYF.

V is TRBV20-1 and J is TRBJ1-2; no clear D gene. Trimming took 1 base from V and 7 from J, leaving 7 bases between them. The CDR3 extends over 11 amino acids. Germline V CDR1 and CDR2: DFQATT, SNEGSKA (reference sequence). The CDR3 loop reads CSARAGGGYTF. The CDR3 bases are TGCAGTGCTAGAGCGGGAGGTGGCTACACCTTC.

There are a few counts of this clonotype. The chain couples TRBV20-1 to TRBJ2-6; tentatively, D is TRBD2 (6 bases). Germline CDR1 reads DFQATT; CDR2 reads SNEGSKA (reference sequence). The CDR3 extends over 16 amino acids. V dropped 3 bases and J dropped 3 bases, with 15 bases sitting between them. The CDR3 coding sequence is TGCAGTGCTAGGGGGGGTTCGCGGGGTGGGGCCAACGTCCTGACTTTC. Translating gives CSARGGSRGGANVLTF.

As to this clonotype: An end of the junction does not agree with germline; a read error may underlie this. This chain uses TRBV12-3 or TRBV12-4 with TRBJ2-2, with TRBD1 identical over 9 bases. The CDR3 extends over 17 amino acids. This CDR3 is CASSRYQDRGVTGELFF. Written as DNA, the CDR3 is TGCGCCAGCAGTCGTTACCAGGACAGGGGAGTCACCGGGGAGCTGTTTTTT.

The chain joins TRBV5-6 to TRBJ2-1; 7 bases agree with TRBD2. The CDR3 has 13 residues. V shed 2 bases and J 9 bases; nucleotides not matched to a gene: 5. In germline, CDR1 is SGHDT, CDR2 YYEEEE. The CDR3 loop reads CASSFGSGGEQFF. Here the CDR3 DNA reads TGTGCCAGCAGCTTTGGCTCGGGGGGTGAGCAGTTCTTC. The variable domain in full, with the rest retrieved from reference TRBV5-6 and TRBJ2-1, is DAGVTQSPTHLIKTRGQQVTLRCSPKSGHDTVSWYQQALGQGPQFIFQYYEEEERQRGNFPDRFSGHQFPNYSSELNVNALLLGDSALYLCASSFGSGGEQFFGPGTRLTVL.

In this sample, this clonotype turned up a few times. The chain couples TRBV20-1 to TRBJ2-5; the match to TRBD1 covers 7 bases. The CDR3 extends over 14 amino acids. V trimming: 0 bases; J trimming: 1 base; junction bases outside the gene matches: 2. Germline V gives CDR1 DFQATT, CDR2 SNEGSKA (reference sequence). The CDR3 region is CSARDGQAQETQYF. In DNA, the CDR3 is TGCAGTGCTAGAGATGGACAGGCCCAAGAGACCCAGTACTTC.

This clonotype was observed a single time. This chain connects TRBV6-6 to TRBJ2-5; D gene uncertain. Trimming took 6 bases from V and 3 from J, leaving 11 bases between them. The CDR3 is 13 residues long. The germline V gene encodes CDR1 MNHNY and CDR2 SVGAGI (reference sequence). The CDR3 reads CASSFSTEETQYF. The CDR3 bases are TGTGCCAGCAGCTTTTCGACGGAAGAGACCCAGTACTTC.

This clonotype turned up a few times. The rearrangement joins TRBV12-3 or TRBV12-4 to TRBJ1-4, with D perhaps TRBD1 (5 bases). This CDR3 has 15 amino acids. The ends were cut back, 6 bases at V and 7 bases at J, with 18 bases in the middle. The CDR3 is CASSPLTQGGEKLFF. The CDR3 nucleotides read TGTGCCAGCAGCCCCCTTACGCAGGGCGGTGAAAAACTGTTTTTT.

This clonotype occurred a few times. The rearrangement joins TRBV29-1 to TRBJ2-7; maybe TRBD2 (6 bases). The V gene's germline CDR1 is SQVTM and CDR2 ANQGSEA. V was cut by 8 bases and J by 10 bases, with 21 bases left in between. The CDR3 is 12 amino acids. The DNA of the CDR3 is TGCAGCTATGACAGTGCCTCGGGAGAACAGTACTTC. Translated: CSYDSASGEQYF.

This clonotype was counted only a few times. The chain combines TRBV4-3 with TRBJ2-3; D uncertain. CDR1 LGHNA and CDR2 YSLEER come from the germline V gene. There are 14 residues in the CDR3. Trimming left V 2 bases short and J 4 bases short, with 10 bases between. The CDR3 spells CASSQHSLADTQYF. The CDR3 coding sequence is TGCGCCAGCAGCCAACACTCCTTGGCAGATACGCAGTATTTT.

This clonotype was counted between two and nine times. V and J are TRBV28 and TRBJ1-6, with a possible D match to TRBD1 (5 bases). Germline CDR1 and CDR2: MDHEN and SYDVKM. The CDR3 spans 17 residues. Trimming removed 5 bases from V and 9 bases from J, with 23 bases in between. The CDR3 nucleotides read TGTGCCAGCAGTCCCCGGGGGGAATTGGCCTTTGGTTCACCCCTCCACTTT. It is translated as CASSPRGELAFGSPLHF.

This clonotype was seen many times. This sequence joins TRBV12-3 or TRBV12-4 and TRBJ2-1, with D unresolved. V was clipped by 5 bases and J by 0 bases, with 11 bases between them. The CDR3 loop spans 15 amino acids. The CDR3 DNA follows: TGTGCCAGCAGTCTGACCTCGAGCTCCTACAATGAGCAGTTCTTC. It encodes CASSLTSSSYNEQFF.

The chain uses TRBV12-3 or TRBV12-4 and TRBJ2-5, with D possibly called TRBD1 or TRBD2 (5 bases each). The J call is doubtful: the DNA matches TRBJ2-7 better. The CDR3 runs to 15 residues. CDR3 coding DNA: TGTGCCAGCAGTTTCTCCGGGACGGTGAACTACGAGCAGTACTTC. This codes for CASSFSGTVNYEQYF.

This CDR3 reads CASSPDGFGYEQYF. The CDR3 DNA is TGTGCCAGCAGCCCCGATGGGTTCGGATACGAGCAGTACTTC. The chain uses TRBV12-3 or TRBV12-4 and TRBJ2-7; no definite D call. Trimming removed 6 bases at V and 4 bases at J, with 16 bases between. The CDR3 loop spans 14 amino acids.

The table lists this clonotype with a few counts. The CDR3 is CASSGATVVQGASYNEQFF. CDR3 DNA: TGTGCCAGCAGCGGGGCAACGGTTGTGCAGGGGGCTTCCTACAATGAGCAGTTCTTC. The rearrangement links TRBV9 to TRBJ2-1, with 8 nucleotides matching TRBD1. Germline CDR1 is SGDLS and CDR2 is YYNGEE. V was pared by 3 bases and J by 1 base, with 15 bases of the junction left unmatched. The length of the CDR3 is 19 residues.

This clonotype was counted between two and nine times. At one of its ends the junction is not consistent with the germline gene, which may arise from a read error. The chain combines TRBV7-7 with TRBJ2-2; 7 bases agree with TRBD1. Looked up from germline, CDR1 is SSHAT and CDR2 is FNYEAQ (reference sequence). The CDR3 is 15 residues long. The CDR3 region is CASSTGTEFTGELFF. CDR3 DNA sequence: TGTGCTAGCAGCACCGGGACAGAATTCACCGGGGAGCTGTTTTTT. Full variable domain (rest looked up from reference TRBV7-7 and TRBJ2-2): GAGVSQSPRYKVTKRGQDVTLRCDPISSHATLYWYQQALGQGPEFLTYFNYEAQPDKSGLPSDRFSAERPEGSISTLTIQRTEQRDSAMYRCASSTGTEFTGELFFGEGSRLTVL.

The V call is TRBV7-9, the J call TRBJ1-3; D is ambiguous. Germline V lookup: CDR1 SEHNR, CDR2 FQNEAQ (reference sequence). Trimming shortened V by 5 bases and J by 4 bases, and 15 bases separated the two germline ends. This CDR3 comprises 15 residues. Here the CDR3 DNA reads TGTGCCAGCAGCCTTGGCCCCTTGGAGGGAAACACCATATATTTT. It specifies CASSLGPLEGNTIYF.